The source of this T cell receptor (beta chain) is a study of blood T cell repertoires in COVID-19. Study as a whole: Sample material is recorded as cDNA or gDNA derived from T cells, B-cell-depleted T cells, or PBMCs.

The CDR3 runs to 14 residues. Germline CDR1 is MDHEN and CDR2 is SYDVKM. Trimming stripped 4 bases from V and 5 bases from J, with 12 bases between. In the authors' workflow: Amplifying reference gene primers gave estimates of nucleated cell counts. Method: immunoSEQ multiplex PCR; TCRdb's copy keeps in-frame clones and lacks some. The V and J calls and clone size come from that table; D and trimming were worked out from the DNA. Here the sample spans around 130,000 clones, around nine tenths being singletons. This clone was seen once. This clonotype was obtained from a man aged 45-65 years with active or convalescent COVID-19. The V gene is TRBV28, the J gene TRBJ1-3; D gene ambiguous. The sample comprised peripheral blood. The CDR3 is CASSSPSPRNTIYF. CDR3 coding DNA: TGTGCCAGCAGTTCCCCCAGTCCGAGAAACACCATATATTTT.